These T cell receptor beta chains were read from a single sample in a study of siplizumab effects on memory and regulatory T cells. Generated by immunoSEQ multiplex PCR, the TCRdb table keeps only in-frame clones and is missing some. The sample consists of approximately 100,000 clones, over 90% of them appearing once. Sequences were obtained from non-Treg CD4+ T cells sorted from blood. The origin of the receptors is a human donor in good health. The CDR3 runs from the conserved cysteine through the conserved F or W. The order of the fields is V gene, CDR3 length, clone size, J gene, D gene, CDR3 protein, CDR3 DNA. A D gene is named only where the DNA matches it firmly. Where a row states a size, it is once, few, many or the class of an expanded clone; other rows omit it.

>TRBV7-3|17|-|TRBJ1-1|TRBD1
CASSLRQGAFRNTEAFF
TGTGCCAGCAGCCTCCGACAGGGGGCTTTTAGGAACACTGAAGCTTTCTTT
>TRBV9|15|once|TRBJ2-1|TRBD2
CASSEAGVGYNEQFF
TGTGCCAGCAGTGAAGCGGGAGTGGGTTACAATGAGCAGTTCTTC
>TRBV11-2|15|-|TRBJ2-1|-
CASSLSSNLYNEQFF
TGTGCCAGCAGCCTGTCTAGTAACCTCTACAATGAGCAGTTCTTC
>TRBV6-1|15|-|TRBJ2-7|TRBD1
CASTYPGQGSYEQYF
TGTGCCAGCACCTATCCGGGACAGGGTAGCTACGAGCAGTACTTC
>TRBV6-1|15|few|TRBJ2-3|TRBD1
CASRNTGGYTDTQYF
TGTGCCAGCAGAAACACAGGGGGATATACAGATACGCAGTATTTT
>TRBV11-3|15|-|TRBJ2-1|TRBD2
CASSPSGRSHNEQFF
TGTGCCAGCAGCCCTAGCGGGAGGTCCCACAATGAGCAGTTCTTC
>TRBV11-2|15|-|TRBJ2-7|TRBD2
CASSLGLADLYEQYF
TGTGCCAGCAGCTTGGGACTAGCGGATTTATACGAGCAGTACTTC
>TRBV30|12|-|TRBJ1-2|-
CAWSVRVGGYTF
TGTGCCTGGAGTGTACGGGTCGGGGGCTACACCTTC
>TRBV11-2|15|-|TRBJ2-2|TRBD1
CASSFRQGSTGELFF
TGTGCCAGCAGCTTTCGACAGGGGAGCACCGGGGAGCTGTTTTTT
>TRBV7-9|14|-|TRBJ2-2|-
CASSPRQVTGELFF
TGTGCCAGCAGCCCCCGACAGGTCACCGGGGAGCTGTTTTTT
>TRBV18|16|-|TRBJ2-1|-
CASSPLTGNTYNEQFF
TGTGCCAGCTCACCATTGACGGGGAATACCTACAATGAGCAGTTCTTC
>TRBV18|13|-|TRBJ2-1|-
CASSPGLLGEQFF
TGTGCCAGCTCACCAGGACTGCTTGGTGAGCAGTTCTTC
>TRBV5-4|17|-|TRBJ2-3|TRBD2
CASSAGTSGSSTDTQYF
TGTGCCAGCAGCGCCGGGACTAGCGGGTCTAGCACAGATACGCAGTATTTT
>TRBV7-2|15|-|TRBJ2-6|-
CASSLLPSGANVLTF
TGTGCCAGCAGCTTATTGCCCTCTGGGGCCAACGTCCTGACTTTC
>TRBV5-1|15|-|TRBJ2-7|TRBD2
CASRLTPSAGGEQYF
TGCGCCAGCAGACTTACCCCTAGCGCCGGGGGGGAGCAGTACTTC
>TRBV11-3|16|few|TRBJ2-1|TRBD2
CASSPRGLAGYNEQFF
TGTGCCAGCAGCCCCCGGGGACTAGCGGGATACAATGAGCAGTTCTTC
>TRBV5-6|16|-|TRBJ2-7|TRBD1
CASSLGIDRGSYEQYF
TGTGCCAGCAGCTTGGGGATCGACAGGGGATCCTACGAGCAGTACTTC
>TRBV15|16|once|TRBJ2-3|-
CATSSGAFPSTDTQYF
TGTGCCACCAGCAGTGGAGCGTTTCCTAGCACAGATACGCAGTATTTT
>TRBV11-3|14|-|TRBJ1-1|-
CASSAKGLFTEAFF
TGTGCCAGCAGCGCGAAAGGGTTGTTCACTGAAGCTTTCTTT
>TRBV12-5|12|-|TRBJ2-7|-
CASGLFGGEQYF
TGTGCTAGTGGTTTATTTGGGGGCGAGCAGTACTTC
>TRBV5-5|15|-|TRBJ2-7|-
CASSIAPGEGYEQYF
TGTGCCAGCAGCATTGCACCAGGGGAGGGCTACGAGCAGTACTTC
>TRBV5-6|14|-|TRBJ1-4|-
CASSLDPRDEKLFF
TGTGCCAGCAGCTTAGACCCGAGGGATGAAAAACTGTTTTTT
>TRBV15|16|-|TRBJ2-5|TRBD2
CATSPGARGGGKTQYF
TGTGCCACCAGCCCCGGGGCGCGGGGGGGAGGGAAGACCCAGTACTTC
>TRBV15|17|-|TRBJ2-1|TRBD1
CATSRDWRTGLYNEQFF
TGTGCCACCAGCAGAGATTGGAGGACAGGGCTCTACAATGAGCAGTTCTTC
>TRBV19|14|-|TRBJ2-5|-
CASSMQGLQETQYF
TGTGCCAGTAGTATGCAGGGGTTACAAGAGACCCAGTACTTC
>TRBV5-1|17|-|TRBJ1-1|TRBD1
CASSFHRGSPMNTEAFF
TGCGCCAGCAGCTTCCACAGGGGATCCCCTATGAACACTGAAGCTTTCTTT
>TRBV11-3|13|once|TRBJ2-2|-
CASSRANTGELFF
TGTGCCAGCAGCAGGGCGAACACCGGGGAGCTGTTTTTT
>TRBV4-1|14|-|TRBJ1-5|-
CASSRGEKQQPQHF
TGCGCCAGCAGCAGGGGCGAGAAGCAACAGCCCCAGCATTTT
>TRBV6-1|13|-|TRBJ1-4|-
CASSSDLGEKLFF
TGTGCCAGCAGTTCGGATCTAGGCGAAAAACTGTTTTTT
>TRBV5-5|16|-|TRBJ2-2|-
CASSLTAGANTGELFF
TGTGCCAGCAGCTTAACAGCGGGCGCGAACACCGGGGAGCTGTTTTTT
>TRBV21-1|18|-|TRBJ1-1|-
CASSPYHGRKAHYTEAFF
TGTGCCAGCAGCCCCTACCACGGACGAAAAGCCCACTACACTGAAGCTTTCTTT
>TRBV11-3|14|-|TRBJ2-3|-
CASSFGRSTDTQYF
TGTGCCAGCAGCTTCGGGCGGAGCACAGATACGCAGTATTTT
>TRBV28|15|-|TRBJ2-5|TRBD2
CASSFAGGFQETQYF
TGTGCCAGCAGTTTCGCGGGAGGGTTCCAAGAGACCCAGTACTTC
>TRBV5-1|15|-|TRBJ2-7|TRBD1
CASSLTGDLPYEQYF
TGCGCCAGCAGCTTGACAGGGGACCTACCCTACGAGCAGTACTTC
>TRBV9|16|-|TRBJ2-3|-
CASSVGPGSSKDTQYF
TGTGCCAGCAGCGTAGGCCCGGGCAGCTCTAAAGATACGCAGTATTTT
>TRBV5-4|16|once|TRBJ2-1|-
CASSLSGTPARNEQFF
TGTGCCAGCAGCTTAAGCGGGACACCCGCCCGCAATGAGCAGTTCTTC
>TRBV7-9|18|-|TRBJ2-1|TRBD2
CASSLAMGLAGDINEQFF
TGTGCCAGCAGCTTAGCTATGGGACTAGCGGGAGATATCAATGAGCAGTTCTTC
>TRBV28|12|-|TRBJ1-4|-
CASSLRNEKLFF
TGTGCCAGCAGTTTACGGAATGAAAAACTGTTTTTT
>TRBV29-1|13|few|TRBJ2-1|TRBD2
CSVSGEGLNEQFF
TGCAGCGTTTCGGGGGAGGGCCTCAATGAGCAGTTCTTC
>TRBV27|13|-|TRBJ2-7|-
CASSLTRLYEQYF
TGTGCCAGCAGTTTGACTAGACTCTACGAGCAGTACTTC
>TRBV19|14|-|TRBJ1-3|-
CASWGSSAGNTIYF
TGTGCCAGCTGGGGGAGTTCAGCTGGAAACACCATATATTTT
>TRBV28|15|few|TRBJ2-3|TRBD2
CASTPVAGGTDTQYF
TGTGCCAGCACACCGGTAGCGGGTGGCACAGATACGCAGTATTTT
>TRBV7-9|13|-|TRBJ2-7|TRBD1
CASSPTTGWVQYF
TGTGCCAGCAGCCCCACGACAGGGTGGGTGCAGTACTTC
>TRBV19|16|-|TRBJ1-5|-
CASSSHSFRGNQPQHF
TGTGCCAGTAGTTCGCATTCCTTCAGGGGCAATCAGCCCCAGCATTTT
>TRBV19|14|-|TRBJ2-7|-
CASSTSVEGYEQYF
TGTGCCAGTAGTACTAGCGTCGAGGGCTACGAGCAGTACTTC
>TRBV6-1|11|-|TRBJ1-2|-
CASVSWGGYTF
TGTGCCAGCGTCAGCTGGGGTGGCTACACCTTC
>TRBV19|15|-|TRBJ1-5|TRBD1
CASSNRGAGNQPQHF
TGTGCCAGTAGTAACAGGGGGGCGGGCAATCAGCCCCAGCATTTT
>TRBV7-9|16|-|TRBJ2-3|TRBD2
CASSSTSGTSTDTQYF
TGTGCCAGCAGCTCCACTAGCGGGACTAGCACAGATACGCAGTATTTT
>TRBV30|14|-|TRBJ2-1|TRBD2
CAGTILSSYNEQFF
TGTGCTGGGACTATTCTGAGCTCCTACAATGAGCAGTTCTTC
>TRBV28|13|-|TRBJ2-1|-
CASRRTGYNEQFF
TGTGCCAGCAGACGTACAGGGTACAATGAGCAGTTCTTC
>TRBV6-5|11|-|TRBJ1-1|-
CASQFFTEAFF
TGTGCCAGCCAGTTCTTCACTGAAGCTTTCTTT
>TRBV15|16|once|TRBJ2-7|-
CATSRDAGQSSYEQYF
TGTGCCACCAGCAGAGATGCCGGACAGAGCTCCTACGAGCAGTACTTC
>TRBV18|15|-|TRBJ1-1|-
CASSPRGTLNTEAFF
TGTGCCAGCTCACCACGGGGGACTTTGAACACTGAAGCTTTCTTT
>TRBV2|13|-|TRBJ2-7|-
CASSEVRVYEQYF
TGTGCCAGCAGTGAGGTCAGGGTCTACGAGCAGTACTTC
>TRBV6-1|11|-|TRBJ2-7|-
CASLLTYEQYF
TGTGCCAGCCTACTCACCTACGAGCAGTACTTC
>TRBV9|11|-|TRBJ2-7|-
CASSDNYEQYF
TGTGCCAGCAGCGACAACTACGAGCAGTACTTC
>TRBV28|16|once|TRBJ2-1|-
CASRTDGPSSYNEQFF
TGTGCCAGCAGGACGGACGGTCCTAGCTCCTACAATGAGCAGTTCTTC
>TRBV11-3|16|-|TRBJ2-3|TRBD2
CASSWTSGSLTDTQYF
TGTGCCAGCAGCTGGACTAGCGGGAGCTTAACAGATACGCAGTATTTT
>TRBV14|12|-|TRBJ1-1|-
CASSLAFTEAFF
TGTGCCAGCAGCCTTGCCTTCACTGAAGCTTTCTTT
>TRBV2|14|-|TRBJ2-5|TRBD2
CASSTAGLQETQYF
TGTGCCAGCAGTACAGCGGGACTCCAAGAGACCCAGTACTTC